The 15 T cell receptor beta chains presented below share a single source sample, sequenced in a study of blood T cell repertoires in COVID-19. Sequenced by immunoSEQ multiplex PCR; TCRdb stores in-frame clones only, minus some. The data show 200,000 to 250,000 clones, with about 88% seen just once and roughly 10% held by the top ten. Sequenced material: peripheral blood. These receptors were collected from a woman aged 50 to 65 with COVID-19, enrolled during active disease.

The chain uses TRBV3-1 (or the pseudogene TRBV3-2) and TRBJ1-1; D ambiguous. This CDR3 has 17 amino acids. The V end was cut by 1 base, the J end by 0 bases, with 15 bases between. Looked up from germline, CDR1 is LGHDT and CDR2 is YNNKEL (reference sequence). The CDR3 nucleotides are TGTGCCAGCAGCCAAGCGATAGAATCTCAACTGAACACTGAAGCTTTCTTT. This sequence encodes CASSQAIESQLNTEAFF.

The chain recombines TRBV30 with TRBJ1-2; TRBD1 agrees at 7 bases. The CDR3 sequence is 12 residues long. V shed 1 base, J shed 7 bases, and the junction held 3 bases outside the gene matches. Germline V gene sequence: CDR1 GTSNPN, CDR2 SVGIG (reference sequence). The CDR3 loop is CAWSAGQIGYTF. The CDR3 DNA sequence: TGTGCCTGGAGTGCGGGACAGATTGGCTACACCTTC.

The rearrangement joins TRBV6-2 or TRBV6-3 to TRBJ1-1; 7 bases fit TRBD1. The length of the CDR3 is 15 residues. With V trimmed by 5 bases and J by 0 bases, 6 bases remained unmatched. From germline, CDR1 is MNHEY and CDR2 SVGEGT. The CDR3 DNA is TGTGCCAGCAGTCTCGCCAGGGGGATGAACACTGAAGCTTTCTTT. It is translated as CASSLARGMNTEAFF.

The table lists this clone with a few counts. The chain employs TRBV7-9 and TRBJ2-3; D is perhaps TRBD2 (5 bases). Germline CDR1 SEHNR, CDR2 FQNEAQ (reference sequence). The CDR3 is 15 amino acids. V shed 11 bases and J shed 2 bases, with 20 bases lying between them. The CDR3 is CAGRGPSVSTDTQYF. The CDR3 DNA follows: TGTGCCGGGCGCGGGCCTTCCGTCTCCACAGATACGCAGTATTTT.

This rearrangement joins TRBV5-4 to TRBJ1-5, with 9 nucleotides matching TRBD1. The CDR3 consists of 18 residues. The J segment lost 2 bases and the V segment lost 0 bases, leaving 9 bases of the junction unmatched. Looked up from germline, CDR1 is SGHNT and CDR2 is YYREEE (reference sequence). This chain's CDR3 is CASSLGGTGKGGNQPQHF. DNA for the CDR3: TGTGCCAGCAGCTTGGGGGGGACAGGGAAGGGTGGCAATCAGCCCCAGCATTTT.

This clone was seen a few times. The chain links TRBV7-2 to TRBJ2-1, with TRBD2 identical over 15 bases. The CDR3 runs 17 residues. The germline CDR1 and CDR2 sequences are SGHTA and FQGNSA. Losses at the gene ends were 4 bases for V and 7 bases for J; bases not matched to a gene: 8. CDR3 nucleotides: TGTGCCAGCAGCTCCGGACTAGCGGGGGGGCTGGGAAATGAGCAGTTCTTC. Translation gives CASSSGLAGGLGNEQFF. Full variable domain (remainder filled in from reference TRBV7-2 and TRBJ2-1): GAGVSQSPSNKVTEKGKDVELRCDPISGHTALYWYRQSLGQGLEFLIYFQGNSAPDKSGLPSDRFSAERTGGSVSTLTIQRTQQEDSAVYLCASSSGLAGGLGNEQFFGPGTRLTVL.

The V gene is TRBV19, the J gene TRBJ1-5, with D uncertain. Germline loops: CDR1 LNHDA, CDR2 SQIVND (reference sequence). The CDR3 contains 14 residues. Trimming removed 5 bases from V and 1 base from J, with 9 bases in between. This CDR3 reads CASSYGVSNQPQHF. The DNA of the CDR3 is TGTGCCAGTAGTTACGGAGTCAGCAATCAGCCCCAGCATTTT.

The chain links TRBV5-6 to TRBJ2-7; the D gene is possibly TRBD2 (5 bases). The ends were cut back, 3 bases at V and 6 bases at J, with 16 bases in the middle. Germline V gene sequence: CDR1 SGHDT, CDR2 YYEEEE. The CDR3 contains 14 residues. The CDR3 protein is CASSSSLRAGEQYV. In DNA form, the CDR3 reads TGTGCCAGCAGCTCAAGTCTCCGGGCGGGCGAGCAGTACGTC.

The genes are TRBV6-1 and TRBJ2-1; 7 nucleotides line up with TRBD2. Germline V gene data show CDR1 as MNHNS and CDR2 as SASEGT. The CDR3 totals 12 residues. Trimming at V came to 0 bases and at J to 13 bases, leaving 3 bases not matched to a gene. The CDR3 loop is CASSEAGTTQFF. CDR3 DNA sequence: TGTGCCAGCAGTGAAGCGGGGACTACTCAGTTCTTC.

V usage is TRBV6-1 and J usage is TRBJ1-2; 7 bases match TRBD1. The CDR3 sequence is 15 residues long. CDR1 is MNHNS and CDR2 is SASEGT in the germline V gene. V lost 2 bases to trimming and J lost 8 bases; unmatched junction nucleotides: 11. In DNA, the CDR3 is TGTGCCAGCAGTGAATTTTCTACTGGGACAGTCGGCTACACCTTC. Protein: CASSEFSTGTVGYTF.

This clone has a count of ten or more. The gene calls are TRBV14 and TRBJ1-1; 8 bases agree with TRBD1. The CDR3 extends over 15 amino acids. V lost 4 bases and J lost 5; bases outside the gene matches: 9. Per germline, CDR1 SGHDN and CDR2 FVKESK. CDR3: CASSLRTGRETEAFF. CDR3 sequence (DNA): TGTGCCAGCAGCCTTCGGACAGGGAGGGAAACTGAAGCTTTCTTT.

V gene TRBV24-1 combines with J gene TRBJ1-1; the D gene is possibly TRBD1 (5 bases). This CDR3 region has 14 residues. The germline V and J ends were trimmed by 5 bases and 10 bases, with 19 bases remaining between them. Per the germline V gene, CDR1 is KGHDR and CDR2 is SFDVKD. CDR3 DNA sequence: TGTGCCACCAGTGTGGAGGGGTCCGCCGATGGAGCTTTCTTT. Its translation is CATSVEGSADGAFF.

As to this clone: The same CDR3 can be traced to other DNA sequences in this sample. The V gene is TRBV19, the J gene TRBJ1-1; tentatively, D is TRBD1 (5 bases). The CDR3 is 12 amino acids. Trimming pared 2 bases from V and 5 bases from J, leaving 6 bases between. In germline, CDR1 is LNHDA, CDR2 SQIVND (reference sequence). This CDR3 is CASSIRGTEAFF. CDR3 DNA sequence: TGTGCCAGTAGTATAAGGGGAACTGAAGCTTTCTTT.

This clone was recorded once. The gene calls are TRBV28 and TRBJ2-7; 7 bases align to TRBD1. There are 15 residues in the CDR3. Trimming cost V 6 bases and J 0 bases; bases outside gene matches: 8. In germline, CDR1 is MDHEN, CDR2 SYDVKM. In DNA, the CDR3 is TGTGCCAGCAGGGGGCCCGGGACAGTCTCCTACGAGCAGTACTTC. Its translation: CASRGPGTVSYEQYF.

The rearrangement links TRBV27 to TRBJ1-6; D is possibly TRBD1 (6 bases). The ends were cut back, 10 bases at V and 9 bases at J, with 10 bases in the middle. Germline V gene lookup returns CDR1 MNHEY and CDR2 SMNVEV (reference sequence). The CDR3 is 11 residues long. CDR3 loop: CATRDTSPLHF. CDR3 sequence (DNA): TGTGCCACCAGGGACACTTCACCCCTCCACTTT.